These 19 T cell receptor beta chains share one sample of origin, sequenced in a study of T cells in Graves' hyperthyroidism and ophthalmopathy. Amplified TCR beta CDR3 regions came from RNA transcripts. First-round RT-PCR of the TCR CDR3 relied on the HTBI primer set. TCRdb reprocessed the multiplex PCR reads with MiXCR, giving one entry per CDR3 protein. The table includes around 250,000 distinct CDR3 sequences, about 17% detected once. Material for sequencing was blood. These receptors all stem from a woman younger than 30 with Graves' ophthalmopathy.

In this sample, this clonotype turned up many times. The chain has TRBV15 and TRBJ2-1; the D is unclear. Trimming removed 4 bases from V and 12 bases from J, with 13 bases in between. Germline CDR1 reads LNHNV; CDR2 reads YYDKDF (reference sequence). The CDR3 totals 12 residues. CDR3 coding DNA: TGTGCCACCAGCACCCTAGAAGAAGGGCAGTTCTTC. Residues: CATSTLEEGQFF.

This clonotype was counted many times. The rearrangement joins TRBV6-1 to TRBJ2-7; a weak D match, TRBD2 (6 bases). Germline values: CDR1 MNHNS, CDR2 SASEGT. The CDR3 totals 15 residues. V lost 6 bases and J 0 bases, leaving 15 bases between the germline ends. This chain's CDR3 is CASSRGLTSSYEQYF. CDR3 sequence (DNA): TGTGCCAGCAGCCGAGGACTAACGAGCTCCTACGAGCAGTACTTC.

This clonotype appeared a single time. A much larger clone is a single base away; this may be a read error. The V and J genes are TRBV7-2 and TRBJ2-6, with a possible D match to TRBD1 (6 bases). The germline CDR1 and CDR2 sequences are SGHTA and FQGNSA. The CDR3 extends over 16 amino acids. The CDR3 spells CASSFYGELGANILTF. For the CDR3, the DNA is TGTGCCAGCAGCTTCTATGGGGAGTTGGGGGCCAACATCCTGACTTTC.

The table lists this clonotype with many counts. The chain combines TRBV2 with TRBJ1-2; possibly TRBD1 for D (5 bases). The CDR3 loop spans 14 amino acids. Germline V gives CDR1 SNHLY, CDR2 FYNNEI. Trimming stripped 6 bases from V and 7 bases from J, with 18 bases between. The CDR3 DNA follows: TGTGCCAGCAGGGAACTAGAGACAGCCGGTGGCTACACCTTC. The encoded protein is CASRELETAGGYTF.

The chain carries TRBV29-1 and TRBJ2-1; 8 bases map to TRBD2. The length of the CDR3 is 12 residues. J gave up 8 bases and V 4 bases, and 4 bases lay outside the gene matches. The germline V gene encodes CDR1 SQVTM and CDR2 ANQGSEA. CDR3 region: CSVVGGRYEQFF. The CDR3 DNA sequence: TGCAGCGTTGTTGGCGGGAGGTATGAGCAGTTCTTC.

This clonotype was detected only once. A much bigger clone sits one base away, suggesting this may be a read error. V usage is TRBV7-2 and J usage is TRBJ2-5; 8 positions agree with TRBD1. CDR1 and CDR2 (germline): SGHTA, FQGNSA. This CDR3 has 15 amino acids. The CDR3 nucleotides are TGTGCCGGCAGCTTATACCAGGGGGCCGAAGAGACCCAGTACTTC. Translated: CAGSLYQGAEETQYF.

This clonotype was detected many times. The chain links TRBV15 to TRBJ1-1; D is undetermined. Germline-derived CDR1 and CDR2 are LNHNV and YYDKDF (reference sequence). CDR3 length: 14 amino acids. Trimming took 0 bases from V and 4 from J, leaving 9 bases between them. The CDR3 DNA reads as TGTGCCACCAGCAGAGATGTCAGGACCACTGAAGCTTTCTTT. This codes for CATSRDVRTTEAFF.

The chain employs TRBV3-1 and TRBJ1-1, with a weak D call TRBD1 (5 bases). The CDR3 consists of 14 residues. Trimming removed 1 base from V and 6 bases from J, with 12 bases in between. Looked up from germline, CDR1 is LGHDT and CDR2 is YNNKEL (reference sequence). CDR3 protein: CASSQVGQGAEAFF. The CDR3 bases are TGTGCCAGCAGCCAAGTGGGTCAGGGCGCTGAAGCTTTCTTT. The entire variable domain, with the rest obtained from reference TRBV3-1 and TRBJ1-1, is as follows: DTAVSQTPKYLVTQMGNDKSIKCEQNLGHDTMYWYKQDSKKFLKIMFSYNNKELIINETVPNRFSPKSPDKAHLNLHINSLELGDSAVYFCASSQVGQGAEAFFGQGTRLTVV.

This clonotype occurred many times. The chain combines TRBV9 with TRBJ1-5, with D tentatively TRBD1 (5 bases). The CDR3 contains 18 residues. Trimming shortened V by 0 bases and J by 0 bases, and 16 bases separated the two germline ends. Germline V gene data show CDR1 as SGDLS and CDR2 as YYNGEE. CDR3 residues: CASSVVRQPEGSNQPQHF. The CDR3 DNA is TGTGCCAGCAGCGTAGTCAGACAGCCCGAGGGTAGCAATCAGCCCCAGCATTTT.

Ten or more counts support this clonotype. The gene calls are TRBV28 and TRBJ1-5; D unresolved. Trimming took 1 base from V and 2 from J, leaving 12 bases between them. This CDR3 is built from 16 residues. Germline V lookup: CDR1 MDHEN, CDR2 SYDVKM. Written as DNA, the CDR3 is TGTGCCAGCAGTTTATATTTTCGCTCGGGCAATCAGCCCCAGCATTTT. Amino acids: CASSLYFRSGNQPQHF.

Remarks on this clonotype: A much larger clone is a single base away; this may be a read error. The rearrangement uses TRBV20-1 and TRBJ2-1; D gene unclear. The germline CDR1 and CDR2 sequences are DFQATT and SNEGSKA (reference sequence). This CDR3 comprises 17 residues. Trimming shortened V by 0 bases and J by 0 bases, and 15 bases separated the two germline ends. CDR3 sequence: CSARDPFPKGSYNEQFF. CDR3 bases: TGCAGTGCTAGAGATCCGTTCCCCAAGGGCTCCTACAATGAGCAGTTCTTC.

At least ten counts were recorded for this clonotype. The V and J genes are TRBV4-2 and TRBJ2-7; TRBD2 aligns across 8 bases. The ends lost 0 bases at V and 3 bases at J; junction bases unmatched: 7. The CDR3 contains 16 residues. From germline, CDR1 is LGHNA and CDR2 YNFKEQ. CDR3: CASSQELGGGNYEQYF. The CDR3, as DNA: TGTGCCAGCAGCCAAGAACTGGGCGGGGGGAACTACGAGCAGTACTTC.

This clonotype was detected many times. The chain employs TRBV2 and TRBJ1-1, with 10 bases that match TRBD1. Germline-derived CDR1 and CDR2 are SNHLY and FYNNEI. V gave up 7 bases and J gave up 7 bases; unmatched junction bases: 9. CDR3 length equals 14 residues. The CDR3 sequence is CASMERQGAIEAFF. The CDR3 region has the DNA TGTGCCAGCATGGAGAGACAGGGGGCGATTGAAGCTTTCTTT. Filled out from reference TRBV2 and TRBJ1-1, the complete variable domain reads EPEVTQTPSHQVTQMGQEVILRCVPISNHLYFYWYRQILGQKVEFLVSFYNNEISEKSEIFDDQFSVERPDGSNFTLKIRSTKLEDSAMYFCASMERQGAIEAFFGQGTRLTVV.

V and J are TRBV29-1 and TRBJ1-1, with 11 bases that match TRBD1. This CDR3 spans 17 amino acids. Germline CDR1 and CDR2: SQVTM and ANQGSEA. Trimming removed 6 bases from V and 1 base from J; junction bases left unmatched: 13. CDR3 bases: TGCAGCGTCTGTTTGATCGGGACAGGGGGGAAGAACACTGAAGCTTTCTTT. Translating gives CSVCLIGTGGKNTEAFF.

With respect to this clonotype: A much larger clone differs by one base, so this may be a read error. This chain joins TRBV20-1 and TRBJ2-7; 8 positions match TRBD1. Germline CDR1 reads DFQATT; CDR2 reads SNEGSKA (reference sequence). There are 14 residues in the CDR3. The CDR3 sequence: CSAPRQGSSYDQYF. CDR3 nucleotide sequence: TGCAGTGCTCCCCGACAGGGGAGCTCCTACGATCAGTACTTC.

In its sample, this clonotype was seen many times. J is TRBJ2-7 and V is TRBV4-3; TRBD1 or TRBD2 may be the D gene (6 bases each). Germline V CDR1 and CDR2: LGHNA, YSLEER. This CDR3 is built from 16 residues. Trimming took 3 bases from V and 0 from J, leaving 15 bases between them. The CDR3 DNA is TGCGCCAGCAGCCAGGGGGGCACAGGGAGCTCCTACGAGCAGTACTTC. Its protein is CASSQGGTGSSYEQYF.

This clonotype was detected ten times or more. The rearrangement joins TRBV28 to TRBJ2-2; D unclear. V lost 7 bases to trimming and J lost 0 bases, with 24 bases between them. The CDR3 has 19 amino acids. Germline CDR1 is MDHEN and CDR2 is SYDVKM. CDR3 sequence: CASIDRFLPGLSNTGELFF. For the CDR3, the DNA is TGTGCCAGCATTGACCGATTCTTACCAGGCCTATCGAACACCGGGGAGCTGTTTTTT. Full variable domain (outside the CDR3, taken from reference TRBV28 and TRBJ2-2): DVKVTQSSRYLVKRTGEKVFLECVQDMDHENMFWYRQDPGLGLRLIYFSYDVKMKEKGDIPEGYSVSREKKERFSLILESASTNQTSMYLCASIDRFLPGLSNTGELFFGEGSRLTVL.

This clonotype came up many times. The rearrangement links TRBV6-1 to TRBJ2-3; D unclear. Germline CDR1 MNHNS, CDR2 SASEGT. The V end was cut by 6 bases, the J end by 2 bases, with 6 bases between. This CDR3 has 12 amino acids. This CDR3 is CASRGYTDTQYF. The CDR3 region has the DNA TGTGCCAGCAGAGGATACACAGATACGCAGTATTTT.

This clonotype was seen many times. This chain connects TRBV2 to TRBJ1-6, with 9 bases matching TRBD1. The junction had 12 bases not matched to a gene; V was cut back by 8 bases and J by 7 bases. Looked up from germline, CDR1 is SNHLY and CDR2 is FYNNEI. The CDR3 loop spans 16 amino acids. This chain's CDR3 is CASVGGTGLWNSPLHF. The CDR3 DNA follows: TGTGCCAGCGTTGGAGGGACAGGGTTGTGGAATTCACCCCTCCACTTT.